This T cell receptor beta chain was observed in a study of blood T cell repertoires in COVID-19. Study context: From T cells, B-cell-depleted T cells, or PBMCs came the material, which was cDNA or gDNA.

The germline gives CDR1 SGDLS, CDR2 YYNGEE. This CDR3 comprises 15 residues. The V segment lost 0 bases and the J segment 3 bases; nucleotides outside the gene matches: 6. Sequencing used immunoSEQ multiplex PCR; TCRdb keeps in-frame clones, though not all of them. This sample has a few hundred thousand clones, with approximately 84% found just once. The chain recombines TRBV9 with TRBJ2-7; 7 bases map to TRBD2. Sequenced sample: PBMCs or T cells enriched from blood (not recorded which). The sequence was obtained from a woman aged 18-29 years who had recovered from COVID-19. As DNA, the CDR3 is TGTGCCAGCAGCGTAGGGGACGGGGGGAACTACGAGCAGTACTTC. Its protein product is CASSVGDGGNYEQYF. Variable domain in full (rest from reference TRBV9 and TRBJ2-7): DSGVTQTPKHLITATGQRVTLRCSPRSGDLSVYWYQQSLDQGLQFLIQYYNGEERAKGNILERFSAQQFPDLHSELNLSSLELGDSALYFCASSVGDGGNYEQYFGPGTRLTVT.